A selection of T cell receptor beta chains follows, all from one sample in a study of monozygotic twins with inflammatory bowel disease. TCRdb derives one entry per CDR3 protein from the 5' RACE reads, leaving out DNA. This sample contains around 230,000 distinct CDR3 sequences. Input material: blood. The receptors stem from a human donor with ulcerative colitis or Crohn's disease, or a healthy co-twin of an affected twin (not recorded which). The CDR3 runs from the conserved cysteine through the conserved F or W. The order of the fields is V gene, J gene, CDR3 protein.

>TRBV7-3|TRBJ2-1
CASSLTEGPYNEQFF
>TRBV4-2|TRBJ1-1
CASSHNSGVGAFF
>TRBV20-1|TRBJ2-2
CSARDVTGAVTGELFF
>TRBV18|TRBJ2-7
CASSPGGGLSYEQYF
>TRBV10-3|TRBJ1-3
CATYDRDSSGNTIYF
>TRBV5-4|TRBJ1-3
CASSPPGTRRENTIYF
>TRBV7-9|TRBJ2-7
CASRDLSYEQYF
>TRBV20-1|TRBJ1-5
CSGDGDQPQHF
>TRBV3-1|TRBJ1-4
CASSHRQGTVREKLFF
>TRBV20-1|TRBJ2-1
CSARVAGGPYNEQFF
>TRBV12-3/TRBV12-4|TRBJ1-5
CASSRGDNQPQHF
>TRBV18|TRBJ2-7
CASSPSSREQYF
>TRBV5-1|TRBJ2-5
CASSFGGVETQYF
>TRBV28|TRBJ2-3
CASSYSPQDTQYF
>TRBV12-3/TRBV12-4|TRBJ2-1
CASSLFSGGWNNEQFF
>TRBV7-7|TRBJ2-2
CASSLGGPNTGELFF
>TRBV3-1|TRBJ1-6
CASAPGGTYNSPLHF
>TRBV20-1|TRBJ2-1
CSARDLRLEYNEQFF
>TRBV14|TRBJ2-7
CASSRDAIYEQYF
>TRBV15|TRBJ1-4
CATSGGQNEKLFF
>TRBV5-1|TRBJ1-1
CATYRDSMNTEAFF
>TRBV12-3/TRBV12-4|TRBJ2-5
CASSFGQETQYF